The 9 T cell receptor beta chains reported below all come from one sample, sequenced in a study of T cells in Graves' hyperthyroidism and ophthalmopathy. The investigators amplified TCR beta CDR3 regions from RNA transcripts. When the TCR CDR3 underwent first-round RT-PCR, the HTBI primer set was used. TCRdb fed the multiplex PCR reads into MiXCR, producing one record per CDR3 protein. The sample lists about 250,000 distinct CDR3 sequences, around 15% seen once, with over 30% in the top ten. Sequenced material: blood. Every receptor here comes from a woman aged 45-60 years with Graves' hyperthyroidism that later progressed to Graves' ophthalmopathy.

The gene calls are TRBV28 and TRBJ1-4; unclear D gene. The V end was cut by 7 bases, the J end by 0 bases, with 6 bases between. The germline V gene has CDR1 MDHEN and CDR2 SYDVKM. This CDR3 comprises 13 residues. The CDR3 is CASNVATNEKLFF. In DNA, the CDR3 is TGTGCCAGCAACGTTGCAACTAATGAAAAACTGTTTTTT.

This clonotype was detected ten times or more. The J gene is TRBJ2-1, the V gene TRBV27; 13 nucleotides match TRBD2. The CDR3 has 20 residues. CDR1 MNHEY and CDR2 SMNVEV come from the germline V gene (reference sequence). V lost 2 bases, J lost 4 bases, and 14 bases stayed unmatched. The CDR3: CASSLNHRTSGRGGYNEQFF. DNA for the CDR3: TGTGCCAGCAGTTTAAATCATCGGACTAGCGGGAGAGGGGGATACAATGAGCAGTTCTTC.

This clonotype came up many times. For the CDR3, the DNA is TGTGCCAGCAGTGAGGAATACTGGGACAGCTACGAGCAGTACTTC. Protein product: CASSEEYWDSYEQYF. The genes are TRBV6-1 and TRBJ2-7; 7 bases line up with TRBD1. The CDR3 consists of 15 residues. V lost 3 bases to trimming and J lost 3 bases; unmatched junction nucleotides: 8. Germline CDR1 reads MNHNS; CDR2 reads SASEGT.

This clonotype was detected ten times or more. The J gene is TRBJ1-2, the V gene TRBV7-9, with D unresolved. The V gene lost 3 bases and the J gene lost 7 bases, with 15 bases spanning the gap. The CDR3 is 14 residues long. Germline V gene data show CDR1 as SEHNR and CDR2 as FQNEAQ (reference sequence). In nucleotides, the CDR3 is TGTGCCAGCAGCTTTGAAGACGGAATACGTGGCTACACCTTC. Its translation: CASSFEDGIRGYTF.

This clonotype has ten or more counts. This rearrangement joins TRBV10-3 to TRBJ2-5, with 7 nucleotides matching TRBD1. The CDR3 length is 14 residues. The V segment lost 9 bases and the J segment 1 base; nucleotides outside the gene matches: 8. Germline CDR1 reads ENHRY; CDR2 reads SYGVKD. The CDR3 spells CAIASGTVQETQYF. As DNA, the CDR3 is TGTGCCATTGCCTCCGGGACAGTCCAAGAGACCCAGTACTTC.

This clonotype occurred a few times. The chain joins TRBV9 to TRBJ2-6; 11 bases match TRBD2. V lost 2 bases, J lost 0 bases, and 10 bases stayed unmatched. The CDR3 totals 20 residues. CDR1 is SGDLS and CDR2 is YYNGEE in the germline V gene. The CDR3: CASSVPLTSGTYSGANVLTF. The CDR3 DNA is TGTGCCAGCAGCGTTCCTCTGACTAGCGGGACCTACTCTGGGGCCAACGTCCTGACTTTC.

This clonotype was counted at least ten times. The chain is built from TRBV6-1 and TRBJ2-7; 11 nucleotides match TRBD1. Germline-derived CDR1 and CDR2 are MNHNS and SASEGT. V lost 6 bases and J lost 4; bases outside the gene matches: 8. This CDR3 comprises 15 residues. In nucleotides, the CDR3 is TGTGCCAGCAGCTTCCGGGACAGGGGGATTTACGAGCAGTACTTC. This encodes CASSFRDRGIYEQYF.

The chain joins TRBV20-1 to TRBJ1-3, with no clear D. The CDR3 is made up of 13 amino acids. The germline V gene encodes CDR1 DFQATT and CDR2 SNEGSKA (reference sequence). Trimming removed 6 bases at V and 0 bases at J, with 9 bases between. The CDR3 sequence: CSAQLDSGNTIYF. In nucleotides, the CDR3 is TGCAGTGCCCAATTGGACTCTGGAAACACCATATATTTT.

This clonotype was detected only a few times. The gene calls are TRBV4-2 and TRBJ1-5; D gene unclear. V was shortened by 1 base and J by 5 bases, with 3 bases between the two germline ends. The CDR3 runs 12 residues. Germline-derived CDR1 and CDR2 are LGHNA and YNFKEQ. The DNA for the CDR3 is TGTGCCAGCAGCCAAGGTTATCAGCCCCAGCATTTT. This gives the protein CASSQGYQPQHF.